These 18 T cell receptor beta chains were sequenced from one sample in a study of T-cell memory formation after mild COVID-19. TCRdb itself ran the 5' RACE reads through MiXCR, one entry per CDR3 protein. The table includes 300,000 to 350,000 distinct CDR3 sequences, approximately 14% detected once. The sequencing sample was made of PBMCs or a T cell subset sorted from them (not recorded which). These receptors all come from a man younger than 30 who had mild COVID-19 (a few samples of this study predate the infection). Cell type and time point are not known.

This clonotype was found many times. This chain uses TRBV24-1 with TRBJ2-4; D perhaps matches TRBD2 (7 bases). Germline V gene lookup returns CDR1 KGHDR and CDR2 SFDVKD. V lost 7 bases and J 0 bases, leaving 21 bases between the germline ends. The CDR3 extends over 18 amino acids. CDR3 sequence reads: CATSVLEEGGLAKNIQYF. In nucleotides, the CDR3 is TGTGCCACCAGCGTTCTTGAAGAGGGGGGGCTAGCCAAAAACATTCAGTACTTC.

This clonotype was seen only a few times. The chain couples TRBV7-2 to TRBJ2-3; D possibly corresponds to TRBD1 (5 bases). Germline V gives CDR1 SGHTA, CDR2 FQGNSA. CDR3 length equals 12 residues. Trimming pared 3 bases from V and 7 bases from J, leaving 8 bases between. Here the CDR3 reads CASSFQGHTQYF. Here the CDR3 DNA reads TGTGCCAGCAGCTTTCAGGGCCATACGCAGTATTTT.

The chain joins TRBV7-2 to TRBJ2-7, with no clear D. Trimming stripped 5 bases from V and 8 bases from J, with 13 bases between. Per the germline V gene, CDR1 is SGHTA and CDR2 is FQGNSA. The CDR3 spans 12 residues. The CDR3 reads CASSLPVGKQYV. The CDR3 DNA sequence: TGTGCCAGCAGCCTTCCGGTTGGAAAGCAGTACGTC.

The CDR3 region is CASSLKGAQYSHPSGANVLTF. The DNA of the CDR3 is TGTGCCAGCAGCTTAAAGGGTGCACAGTACTCCCATCCCTCTGGGGCCAACGTCCTGACTTTC. The chain employs TRBV7-6 and TRBJ2-6; D gene uncertain. V lost 2 bases, J lost 0 bases, and 23 bases lay in between. Germline CDR1 SGHVS, CDR2 FNYEAQ. CDR3 length: 21 amino acids.

The V call is TRBV11-2, the J call TRBJ2-2; D unresolved. Germline assignment: CDR1 SGHAT and CDR2 FQNNGV. Trimming removed 1 base from V and 1 base from J, with 16 bases in between. The CDR3 covers 18 residues. The CDR3 DNA reads TGTGCCAGCAGCTTAGCCCACTATCGTACAGAGAACACCGGGGAGCTGTTTTTT. Residues: CASSLAHYRTENTGELFF.

This clonotype was counted only a few times. The V call is TRBV7-2, the J call TRBJ2-5; TRBD2 matches 10 bases. The CDR3 sequence is 17 residues long. Germline lookup yields CDR1 SGHTA and CDR2 FQGNSA. After removal of 5 bases from V and 1 base from J, the junction contained 10 bases not matched to a gene. CDR3 nucleotide sequence: TGTGCCAGCAGCCGGAGGGCCAGCGGGGGGGCCCAAGAGACCCAGTACTTC. The encoded protein is CASSRRASGGAQETQYF.

This clonotype was seen a handful of times. The chain couples TRBV6-5 to TRBJ2-2, with 11 nucleotides matching TRBD1. V shed 6 bases and J 5 bases; nucleotides not matched to a gene: 5. CDR3 size: 15 residues. Germline CDR1 is MNHEY and CDR2 is SVGAGI. The chain's CDR3 is CASSRTGGRTGELFF. For the CDR3, the DNA is TGTGCCAGCAGCAGGACAGGGGGCAGGACCGGGGAGCTGTTTTTT.

Only a few counts were recorded for this clonotype. The CDR3 nucleotides are TGTGCCAGCAGCTTAGAGGGTAACACCGGGGAGCTGTTTTTT. It translates to CASSLEGNTGELFF. This rearrangement joins TRBV7-2 to TRBJ2-2; no clear D gene. V lost 1 base to trimming and J lost 2 bases, with 5 bases between them. The V gene's germline CDR1 is SGHTA and CDR2 FQGNSA. The CDR3 sequence is 14 residues long. Full variable domain (outside the CDR3, taken from reference TRBV7-2 and TRBJ2-2): GAGVSQSPSNKVTEKGKDVELRCDPISGHTALYWYRQSLGQGLEFLIYFQGNSAPDKSGLPSDRFSAERTGGSVSTLTIQRTQQEDSAVYLCASSLEGNTGELFFGEGSRLTVL.

The rearrangement uses TRBV5-1 and TRBJ2-5, with 9 bases lining up with TRBD1. Germline V lookup: CDR1 SGHRS, CDR2 YFSETQ. The V gene end was trimmed by 5 bases and the J gene end by 4 bases; junction bases not matched to a gene: 3. This CDR3 has 13 amino acids. CDR3 sequence: CASSMGQGETQYF. For the CDR3, the DNA is TGCGCCAGCAGTATGGGACAGGGAGAGACCCAGTACTTC.

The rearrangement joins TRBV9 to TRBJ2-2, with TRBD1 matching 7 bases. CDR1 and CDR2 (germline): SGDLS, YYNGEE. The junction had 6 bases not matched to a gene; V was cut back by 4 bases and J by 0 bases. This CDR3 region has 16 residues. CDR3 sequence reads: CASSIRQGPNTGELFF. The DNA of the CDR3 is TGTGCCAGCAGCATCCGACAGGGCCCGAACACCGGGGAGCTGTTTTTT.

This clonotype showed up just a few times. The rearrangement uses TRBV7-9 and TRBJ2-1; D is ambiguous. The CDR3 runs to 16 residues. Trimming pared 1 base from V and 4 bases from J, leaving 14 bases between. Germline CDR1 is SEHNR and CDR2 is FQNEAQ (reference sequence). This CDR3 reads CASSLGQTSIYNEQFF. For the CDR3, the DNA is TGTGCCAGCAGCTTAGGTCAAACCAGCATTTACAATGAGCAGTTCTTC. Full variable domain (remainder filled in from reference TRBV7-9 and TRBJ2-1): DTGVSQNPRHKITKRGQNVTFRCDPISEHNRLYWYRQTLGQGPEFLTYFQNEAQLEKSRLLSDRFSAERPKGSFSTLEIQRTEQGDSAMYLCASSLGQTSIYNEQFFGPGTRLTVL.

The J gene is TRBJ1-5, the V gene TRBV7-9; 9 bases are a match to TRBD1. The CDR3 loop spans 17 amino acids. V was pared by 3 bases and J by 3 bases, with 9 bases of the junction left unmatched. Germline values: CDR1 SEHNR, CDR2 FQNEAQ (reference sequence). The CDR3 DNA reads TGTGCCAGCAGCTTTGGGGACAGGGTGTTTCCCAATCAGCCCCAGCATTTT. This sequence encodes CASSFGDRVFPNQPQHF.

The chain employs TRBV6-5 and TRBJ1-6; D not resolved. There are 13 residues in the CDR3. With 2 bases removed from V and 8 bases from J, the gap between germline ends came to 7 bases. The germline V gene has CDR1 MNHEY and CDR2 SVGAGI. The CDR3 here is CASSYKGDSPLHF. The CDR3 DNA sequence: TGTGCCAGCAGTTACAAAGGAGATTCACCCCTCCACTTT.

This clonotype was detected a few times. The rearrangement links TRBV7-9 to TRBJ2-3, with no clear D. Deletions cut 5 bases from V and 3 bases from J, with 9 bases between. Germline values: CDR1 SEHNR, CDR2 FQNEAQ (reference sequence). CDR3 size: 13 residues. CDR3 sequence (DNA): TGTGCCAGCAGCCTAAAATGGACAGATACGCAGTATTTT. Protein product: CASSLKWTDTQYF.

This chain connects TRBV5-1 to TRBJ2-2, with TRBD1 identical over 7 bases. Germline CDR1 SGHRS, CDR2 YFSETQ. Trimming at V came to 0 bases and at J to 3 bases, leaving 2 bases not matched to a gene. The CDR3 covers 15 residues. CDR3: CASSLARGYTGELFF. The CDR3 DNA is TGCGCCAGCAGCTTGGCCAGGGGGTACACCGGGGAGCTGTTTTTT.

The V gene is TRBV7-2, the J gene TRBJ2-4; no clear D. The CDR3 runs 14 residues. The germline CDR1 and CDR2 sequences are SGHTA and FQGNSA. V dropped 0 bases and J dropped 8 bases, with 11 bases sitting between them. The CDR3 DNA follows: TGTGCCAGCAGCTTAGCGGCGCAGGTGGACATTCAGTACTTC. Its protein product is CASSLAAQVDIQYF.

This clonotype was detected a few times. The chain is built from TRBV14 and TRBJ1-6; D is ambiguous. The V end was cut by 4 bases, the J end by 8 bases, with 12 bases between. Germline CDR1 is SGHDN and CDR2 is FVKESK. The CDR3 has 14 amino acids. CDR3 sequence: CASSLSGGYSPLHF. The DNA of the CDR3 is TGTGCCAGCAGCCTGAGCGGCGGCTATTCACCCCTCCACTTT.

V and J are TRBV15 and TRBJ1-5, with D unresolved. Germline V lookup: CDR1 LNHNV, CDR2 YYDKDF (reference sequence). CDR3 size: 12 residues. Trimming pared 0 bases from V and 7 bases from J, leaving 4 bases between. The DNA for the CDR3 is TGTGCCACCAGCAGAGATGGCCAGCCCCAGCATTTT. Translated: CATSRDGQPQHF. Full variable domain (outside the CDR3, taken from reference TRBV15 and TRBJ1-5): DAMVIQNPRYQVTQFGKPVTLSCSQTLNHNVMYWYQQKSSQAPKLLFHYYDKDFNNEADTPDNFQSRRPNTSFCFLDIRSPGLGDTAMYLCATSRDGQPQHFGDGTRLSIL.